This T cell receptor beta chain was sequenced during a study of T cell changes during pregnancy in multiple sclerosis. Germline V gene data show CDR1 as MNHEY and CDR2 as SMNVEV (reference sequence). The CDR3 is made up of 15 amino acids. The ends were cut back, 5 bases at V and 2 bases at J, with 16 bases in the middle. This table comes from immunoSEQ multiplex PCR, and its TCRdb copy is limited to in-frame clones, with some not included. The sample carries around 68,000 clones, approximately 90% recorded once. This specimen consisted of peripheral blood, obtained in the third trimester of pregnancy. The receptor was derived from a female donor with multiple sclerosis, enrolled in a pregnancy study. The gene calls are TRBV27 and TRBJ2-7; no clear D gene. The CDR3 is CASSTPPGVPYEQYF. The CDR3 DNA follows: TGTGCCAGCAGTACCCCGCCAGGCGTCCCCTACGAGCAGTACTTC.